A single count supports the clone carrying this T cell receptor beta chain. The V and J ends lost 7 bases and 5 bases respectively, with 17 bases between them. This CDR3 comprises 14 residues. Looked up from germline, CDR1 is SGHRS and CDR2 is YFSETQ. The sample comes from a study of shared clonotypes between healthy human individuals. Study background: Used for every donor were three CD4 naive, three CD4 memory, two CD8 naive and one CD8 memory plate.

Produced via immunoSEQ multiplex PCR; TCRdb's table is partial and in-frame only. Altogether more than 2 million clones are present, 85% to 95% being singletons, with the ten largest covering 0.13%. Sequenced sample: naive CD4+ T cells sorted from blood. The subset is: CD45RA+ positively selected. This receptor was identified in a man between 18 and 35 years old in good health. V and J are TRBV5-1 and TRBJ2-3; D is perhaps TRBD1 (6 bases). The CDR3 DNA is TGCGCCAGCTCAAATAAGGTGGGACAAGATACGCAGTATTTT. This sequence encodes CASSNKVGQDTQYF.